Sequencing of this T cell receptor (beta chain) was carried out in a study of somatic mutations in cytotoxic T cells in rheumatoid arthritis. Findings and limits, study-wide: What antigens the expanded CD8+ clones targeted remained unknown.

The table came from immunoSEQ multiplex PCR; TCRdb's copy has only in-frame clones and leaves some out. There are over 15,000 clones in the sample; 65% to 85% occur only once, and 10% lies in the top ten. As for this clone: Its specificity is not known.

Germline CDR1 is MNHEY and CDR2 is SMNVEV (reference sequence). This CDR3 spans 15 amino acids. The V end lost 7 bases, the J end lost 1 base, and 16 bases lay between the germline ends. V and J are TRBV27 and TRBJ1-2; D is unclear. The receptor comes from an adult with rheumatoid arthritis. What was sequenced was CD8+ T cells sorted from blood. The CDR3 here is CASTRFGGGNYGYTF. The CDR3 DNA reads TGTGCCAGCACCAGATTCGGAGGCGGTAACTATGGCTACACCTTC.